A single sample gave rise to the 9 T cell receptor beta chains below, sequenced in a study of blood T cell repertoires in COVID-19. The data were produced by immunoSEQ multiplex PCR, yet TCRdb's version contains in-frame clones alone and is incomplete. This sample has roughly 120,000 clones, with 70% to 85% found just once. The specimen sequenced was peripheral blood. The receptors here all came from a man aged 50 to 60 with acute or convalescent COVID-19.

This clone came up once. The V call is TRBV4-1, the J call TRBJ1-3, with D unclear. V was cut by 3 bases and J by 4 bases, with 7 bases left in between. Germline V gene lookup returns CDR1 MGHRA and CDR2 YSYEKL. The CDR3 length is 13 residues. The CDR3 sequence is CASSQLRGNTIYF. CDR3 nucleotide sequence: TGCGCCAGCAGCCAGCTCAGGGGAAACACCATATATTTT.

V and J are TRBV18 and TRBJ2-7; the match to TRBD2 covers 11 bases. CDR1 and CDR2 (germline): KGHSH, LQKENI. The V segment lost 3 bases and the J segment 5 bases; nucleotides outside the gene matches: 12. The CDR3 length is 17 residues. The CDR3 nucleotides are TGTGCCAGCTCACCCCTAGCGGGAGGCGACATGAGCCACGAGCAGTACTTC. It codes for CASSPLAGGDMSHEQYF.

This clone was observed once. The J gene is TRBJ1-6, the V gene TRBV5-6; D might be TRBD1 (5 bases). In germline, CDR1 is SGHDT, CDR2 YYEEEE. This CDR3 has 13 residues. Trimming removed 1 base from V and 14 bases from J, with 13 bases in between. CDR3 residues: CASSLPQGRALHF. In nucleotides, the CDR3 is TGTGCCAGCAGCTTGCCTCAGGGTAGGGCCCTCCACTTT.

In nucleotides, the CDR3 is TGTGCCAGCTCCTCACCGGCGGGTATTGAGCAGTTCTTC. Translating it yields CASSSPAGIEQFF. The J gene is TRBJ2-1, the V gene TRBV18, with a tentative D call TRBD2 (5 bases). Trimming shortened V by 6 bases and J by 9 bases, and 15 bases separated the two germline ends. This CDR3 spans 13 amino acids. The V gene's germline CDR1 is KGHSH and CDR2 LQKENI. The whole variable domain, filled in from reference TRBV18 and TRBJ2-1, reads NAGVMQNPRHLVRRRGQEARLRCSPMKGHSHVYWYRQLPEEGLKFMVYLQKENIIDESGMPKERFSAEFPKEGPSILRIQQVVRGDSAAYFCASSSPAGIEQFFGPGTRLTVL.

V is TRBV12-5 and J is TRBJ2-5; 10 nucleotides align to TRBD2. This CDR3 region has 15 residues. The V and J ends lost 5 bases and 1 base, in that order; junction bases with no gene match: 4. Germline V lookup: CDR1 LGHNT, CDR2 FRNRAP. CDR3: CASGPSGGLQETQYF. The CDR3 DNA reads TGTGCTAGTGGTCCTAGCGGGGGCCTCCAAGAGACCCAGTACTTC. The complete variable domain, with remaining parts taken from reference TRBV12-5 and TRBJ2-5, reads DARVTQTPRHKVTEMGQEVTMRCQPILGHNTVFWYRQTMMQGLELLAYFRNRAPLDDSGMPKDRFSAEMPDATLATLKIQPSEPRDSAVYFCASGPSGGLQETQYFGPGTRLLVL.

The chain has TRBV10-2 and TRBJ2-7, with D possibly being TRBD1 (6 bases). Trimming removed 3 bases at V and 2 bases at J, with 8 bases between. Germline V lookup: CDR1 WSHSY, CDR2 SAAADI. The CDR3 loop spans 13 amino acids. CDR3 DNA: TGCGCCAGCAGTGAAAAGGGGGCCTACGAGCAGTACTTC. Translating it yields CASSEKGAYEQYF.

The CDR3 sequence is CASNRDRNSYNEQFF. The DNA of the CDR3 is TGTGCCAGTAACCGGGACAGGAACTCCTACAATGAGCAGTTCTTC. The chain carries TRBV19 and TRBJ2-1; 8 bases are a match to TRBD1. The CDR3 is 15 residues long. Germline CDR1 reads LNHDA; CDR2 reads SQIVND (reference sequence). Trimming at V came to 7 bases and at J to 0 bases, leaving 5 bases not matched to a gene.

The V gene is TRBV6-5, the J gene TRBJ2-7; 8 nucleotides agree with TRBD2. Germline CDR1 is MNHEY and CDR2 is SVGAGI. The CDR3 totals 15 residues. V lost 0 bases to trimming and J lost 4 bases; unmatched junction nucleotides: 5. The CDR3, as DNA: TGTGCCAGCAGTTACTCGGCGGGAGGTGGATACGAGCAGTACTTC. Translated: CASSYSAGGGYEQYF.

The chain couples TRBV7-6 to TRBJ1-1, with D maybe TRBD1 (5 bases). V was clipped by 7 bases and J by 6 bases, with 15 bases between them. This CDR3 spans 13 amino acids. The germline gives CDR1 SGHVS, CDR2 FNYEAQ. CDR3 protein: CASIPRAGAEAFF. As DNA, the CDR3 is TGTGCCAGCATCCCCCGGGCGGGGGCTGAAGCTTTCTTT. Filled out from reference TRBV7-6 and TRBJ1-1, the complete variable domain reads GAGVSQSPRYKVTKRGQDVALRCDPISGHVSLYWYRQALGQGPEFLTYFNYEAQQDKSGLPNDRFSAERPEGSISTLTIQRTEQRDSAMYRCASIPRAGAEAFFGQGTRLTVV.